The 9 T cell receptor beta chains presented below share a single source sample, sequenced in a study of Graves' ophthalmopathy and Graves' hyperthyroidism. RNA transcripts provided the template for amplifying TCR beta CDR3 regions. First-round RT-PCR with HTBI primers preceded a second-round multiplex PCR. TCRdb fed the multiplex PCR reads into MiXCR, producing one record per CDR3 protein. The sample has hundreds of thousands of distinct CDR3 sequences, about 20% seen once; the top ten hold approximately 7.7%. The specimen sequenced was peripheral blood. The receptors stem from a woman aged 18-29 years with stable Graves' hyperthyroidism. Some clones in this sample may be carry-over from other donors' samples.

This chain uses TRBV11-2 with TRBJ2-7; 12 bases match TRBD2. The CDR3 covers 14 residues. CDR1 and CDR2 (germline): SGHAT, FQNNGV. J gave up 3 bases and V 7 bases, and 4 bases lay outside the gene matches. CDR3 in DNA: TGTGCCAGCACCCCTAGCGGGGGGGTCTACGAGCAGTACTTC. Translation: CASTPSGGVYEQYF.

This clonotype was picked up many times. This sequence joins TRBV12-3 or TRBV12-4 and TRBJ1-2, with TRBD1 matching over 8 bases. Trimming at V came to 5 bases and at J to 6 bases, leaving 8 bases not matched to a gene. The CDR3 is 14 amino acids. The chain's CDR3 is CASSDQGATNGYTF. The CDR3 DNA follows: TGTGCCAGCAGTGACCAGGGGGCGACGAATGGCTACACCTTC.

This clonotype was detected many times. The chain employs TRBV3-1 and TRBJ1-2; unclear D gene. The CDR3 is 15 residues long. Germline V gene data show CDR1 as LGHDT and CDR2 as YNNKEL (reference sequence). V was clipped by 2 bases and J by 4 bases, with 14 bases between them. The CDR3 DNA reads as TGTGCCAGCAGCCAACAGGCCCAACCTCTCTATGGCTACACCTTC. Protein: CASSQQAQPLYGYTF.

This clonotype was picked up many times. V usage is TRBV28 and J usage is TRBJ2-4; D ambiguous. The V gene's germline CDR1 is MDHEN and CDR2 SYDVKM. There are 15 residues in the CDR3. With 3 bases removed from V and 3 bases from J, the gap between germline ends came to 12 bases. The CDR3: CASSFGRPVKNIQYF. The CDR3, as DNA: TGTGCCAGCAGTTTTGGCAGACCGGTCAAAAACATTCAGTACTTC. The full variable domain, with the rest looked up from reference TRBV28 and TRBJ2-4, is DVKVTQSSRYLVKRTGEKVFLECVQDMDHENMFWYRQDPGLGLRLIYFSYDVKMKEKGDIPEGYSVSREKKERFSLILESASTNQTSMYLCASSFGRPVKNIQYFGAGTRLSVL.

This clonotype was found many times. J is TRBJ1-5 and V is TRBV12-3 or TRBV12-4; perhaps TRBD1 as D (6 bases). Trimming pared 8 bases from V and 3 bases from J, leaving 17 bases between. The CDR3 has 15 amino acids. The CDR3: CASGATGQPNQPQHF. The CDR3 DNA reads TGTGCCAGCGGAGCCACCGGACAGCCCAATCAGCCCCAGCATTTT.

This clonotype showed up many times. This chain uses TRBV5-1 with TRBJ1-1, with 7 positions matching TRBD1. The CDR3 consists of 13 residues. CDR1 is SGHRS, CDR2 YFSETQ, per germline. Trimming removed 5 bases from V and 5 bases from J; junction bases left unmatched: 6. The CDR3 sequence is CASRQGQQTEAFF. The CDR3 bases are TGCGCCAGCAGGCAGGGACAGCAGACTGAAGCTTTCTTT.

V gene TRBV5-1 combines with J gene TRBJ2-5; D assignment may be TRBD1 or TRBD2 (5 bases each). Per the germline V gene, CDR1 is SGHRS and CDR2 is YFSETQ. The CDR3 is 14 residues long. V was shortened by 3 bases and J by 2 bases, with 11 bases between the two germline ends. This CDR3 reads CASSWGSTQETQYF. In DNA, the CDR3 is TGCGCCAGCAGCTGGGGGTCGACACAAGAGACCCAGTACTTC.

The V and J genes are TRBV15 and TRBJ1-2; weak D call: TRBD1 (5 bases). The CDR3 is 15 residues long. In germline, CDR1 is LNHNV, CDR2 YYDKDF (reference sequence). V dropped 3 bases and J dropped 8 bases, with 19 bases sitting between them. The CDR3 nucleotides are TGTGCCACCAGCAGGTCGGCCTCAGGGTCGAAGGGCTACACCTTC. Translation: CATSRSASGSKGYTF.

At least ten counts were recorded for this clonotype. CDR3 sequence (DNA): TGTGCCAGCAGTTTTCCAGGGTCAATCAATGGCTACACCTTC. Amino acid sequence: CASSFPGSINGYTF. The chain employs TRBV28 and TRBJ1-2; possibly TRBD1 for D (5 bases). Germline V gene sequence: CDR1 MDHEN, CDR2 SYDVKM. The CDR3 is made up of 14 amino acids. V lost 3 bases and J 6 bases, leaving 14 bases between the germline ends.